Listed here are 9 T cell receptor beta chains from one sample, sequenced in a study of technical replicates of blood from a handful of donors. The method was immunoSEQ multiplex PCR; TCRdb's version includes in-frame clones alone and lacks a portion of them. Of about 76,000 clones in the sample, over 75% were seen once. Material for sequencing was T cells isolated from PBMCs. The receptors derive from a human donor in good health.

This clone has only one observation. This sequence joins TRBV5-1 and TRBJ2-7; the match to TRBD1 covers 8 bases. Germline loops: CDR1 SGHRS, CDR2 YFSETQ. This CDR3 has 13 residues. V was pared by 3 bases and J by 7 bases, with 6 bases of the junction left unmatched. The CDR3: CASSSDRGKEQYF. The CDR3 region has the DNA TGCGCCAGCAGCTCTGACAGGGGAAAGGAGCAGTACTTC.

This clone came up once. The V call is TRBV5-6, the J call TRBJ2-7; 10 bases fit TRBD1. Germline CDR1 and CDR2: SGHDT and YYEEEE. Trimming cost V 3 bases and J 4 bases; bases outside gene matches: 10. This CDR3 comprises 16 residues. CDR3 sequence reads: CASSWEGQGINYEQYF. For the CDR3, the DNA is TGTGCCAGCAGCTGGGAGGGACAGGGGATTAATTACGAGCAGTACTTC.

The chain couples TRBV19 to TRBJ1-4, with D possibly matching TRBD1 (5 bases). V shed 9 bases and J shed 5 bases, with 13 bases lying between them. Germline assignment: CDR1 LNHDA and CDR2 SQIVND (reference sequence). This CDR3 spans 13 amino acids. CDR3 loop: CASSGTVNEKLFF. The CDR3 coding sequence is TGTGCCAGCTCCGGGACTGTCAATGAAAAACTGTTTTTT.

The V and J genes are TRBV27 and TRBJ2-7; no definite D call. There are 14 residues in the CDR3. V lost 0 bases to trimming and J lost 1 base, with 7 bases between them. Germline CDR1 is MNHEY and CDR2 is SMNVEV (reference sequence). CDR3 protein: CASSLSGSSYEQYF. DNA for the CDR3: TGTGCCAGCAGTTTATCGGGCTCTTCCTACGAGCAGTACTTC.

The chain recombines TRBV9 with TRBJ2-3; D is possibly TRBD2 (6 bases). V was cut by 0 bases and J by 0 bases, with 8 bases left in between. Germline assignment: CDR1 SGDLS and CDR2 YYNGEE. This CDR3 has 15 residues. DNA of the CDR3: TGTGCCAGCAGCGTAGCCGGGACTAGCACAGATACGCAGTATTTT. It specifies CASSVAGTSTDTQYF.

This rearrangement joins TRBV6-6 to TRBJ1-1; TRBD1 might be the D (6 bases). The germline CDR1 and CDR2 sequences are MNHNY and SVGAGI (reference sequence). Between the trimmed V and J ends, which lost 6 bases and 1 base, there was a span of 9 bases. The CDR3 sequence is 13 residues long. The CDR3 DNA follows: TGTGCCAGCAGCTTAGGGGGGAACACTGAAGCTTTCTTT. It codes for CASSLGGNTEAFF.

V and J are TRBV6-5 and TRBJ2-1, with D possibly matching TRBD2 (6 bases). V was shortened by 8 bases and J by 8 bases, with 19 bases between the two germline ends. Germline CDR1 and CDR2: MNHEY and SVGAGI. This CDR3 has 14 residues. CDR3 in DNA: TGTGCCAGCTGGGACCGGGACTCTTACGATGAGCAGTTCTTC. It encodes CASWDRDSYDEQFF.

V gene TRBV19 combines with J gene TRBJ2-1, with TRBD2 identical over 10 bases. The germline CDR1 and CDR2 sequences are LNHDA and SQIVND (reference sequence). The CDR3 length is 14 residues. V trimming: 11 bases; J trimming: 6 bases; junction bases outside the gene matches: 10. CDR3 sequence (DNA): TGTGCCCGCCGTAAGCGGGAGGGGCGCAATGAGCAGTTCTTC. It specifies CARRKREGRNEQFF.

This CDR3 reads CAWSDGTGSPNTGELFF. The CDR3 DNA reads TGTGCCTGGAGTGATGGGACAGGGTCCCCGAACACCGGGGAGCTGTTTTTT. This rearrangement joins TRBV30 to TRBJ2-2, with 9 bases that match TRBD1. CDR1 GTSNPN and CDR2 SVGIG come from the germline V gene (reference sequence). V was pared by 1 base and J by 0 bases, with 6 bases of the junction left unmatched. The CDR3 consists of 17 residues.